This T cell receptor (beta chain) was obtained from a study of T cells in Graves' hyperthyroidism and ophthalmopathy. Overall study: Peripheral blood draws took place at initial diagnosis, ahead of any treatment.

Study conclusions and caveats: Before onset, ophthalmopathy was predicted by the model a median 6.5 months earlier. A model using 13 V-J features told ophthalmopathy apart from stable hyperthyroidism.

For ophthalmopathy patients, the Clinical Activity Score was at least 3 and the NOSPECS grade at least 4; duration was under 3 months. In germline, CDR1 is MNHNS, CDR2 SASEGT. CDR3 length: 13 residues. V dropped 4 bases and J dropped 7 bases, with 14 bases sitting between them. Researchers amplified the TCR beta CDR3 regions from RNA transcripts. The primer set for the first-round RT-PCR of the TCR CDR3 was HTBI. MiXCR, applied by TCRdb to the multiplex PCR reads, yields one record per CDR3 protein. The sample consists of about half a million distinct CDR3 sequences, around a quarter of them appearing once. Concerning this clonotype itself: The target antigen is unknown.

This receptor was identified in a woman between 25 and 40 years old with Graves' ophthalmopathy. V gene TRBV6-1 combines with J gene TRBJ2-7, with D tentatively TRBD2 (5 bases). The source material was blood. The CDR3 bases are TGTGCCAGCAGTGCCCACACCACGGGGGAGCAGTACTTC. As protein: CASSAHTTGEQYF.